These 18 T cell receptor beta chains originate from one sample sequenced in a study of tissue T cells after allogeneic stem cell transplantation. TCRdb keeps only in-frame clones here, not all; method: immunoSEQ multiplex PCR. This table holds more than 45,000 clones, over 65% found once. The source material was sorted cells pooled from one or two spleens. These receptor sequences come from a pool of C57BL/6 mice in good health.

As concerns this clone: The gene names here belong to mouse. Coverage ceases 1 residue before the CDR3 finishes, and the germline J gene fills in the end. The J gene is TRBJ2-3, the V gene TRBV13-2, with D possibly matching TRBD1 (5 bases). Germline V gene data show CDR1 as NNHNN and CDR2 as SYGAGS (reference sequence). This CDR3 has 14 residues. The V end was cut by 2 bases, the J end by 1 base, with 8 bases between. The CDR3 protein is CASGEVTGAETLYF. The sequenced CDR3 bases are TGTGCCAGCGGTGAAGTGACAGGTGCAGAAACGCTGTAT.

In regard to this clone: Germline and genes here are mouse. The sequenced fragment ends 1 residue before the CDR3 boundary, so the rest is inferred from the germline J gene. The chain has TRBV5 and TRBJ1-6; D is ambiguous. TRBJ1-6 is labeled an ORF, and its function is uncertain. With 0 bases removed from V and 4 bases from J, the gap between germline ends came to 1 base. Germline V CDR1 and CDR2: LGHNA, YNLKQL (reference sequence). This CDR3 contains 13 residues. The covered CDR3 bases are TGTGCCAGCAGCCAAGAATATAATTCGCCCCTCTAC. Amino acids: CASSQEYNSPLY. The whole CDR3 region reads CASSQEYNSPLYF.

This clone was seen a handful of times. Genes here carry mouse names. The sequenced fragment ends 1 residue before the CDR3 boundary, so the rest is inferred from the germline J gene. The chain joins TRBV26 to TRBJ2-7; D is possibly TRBD1 or TRBD2 (5 bases each). The V end was cut by 7 bases, the J end by 3 bases, with 10 bases between. Germline CDR1 reads KGHPV; CDR2 reads FQNQEV (reference sequence). The CDR3 sequence is 12 residues long. CDR3 DNA (partial): TGTGCCAGCACCCCCGGGGGCTATGAACAGTAC. Amino acid sequence: CASTPGGYEQY. The CDR3, in full, reads CASTPGGYEQYF. The full variable domain, completed using reference TRBV26 and TRBJ2-7, is NSKVIQTPRYLVKGQGQKAKMRCIPEKGHPVVFWYQQNKNNEFKFLINFQNQEVLQQIDMTEKRFSAECPSNSPCSLEIQSSEAGDSALYLCASTPGGYEQYFGPGTRLTVL.

Comment on this clone: These gene names are mouse names. The CDR3 DNA, read in part, is TGTGCTAGCAGTCCCGGGACAGGGCGAGACACCCAGTAC. Residues: CASSPGTGRDTQY. From start to end, the CDR3 is CASSPGTGRDTQYF. The rearrangement uses TRBV29 and TRBJ2-5; the match to TRBD1 covers 9 bases. The CDR3 end is not reached by the read, which stops 1 residue before it; the germline J gene fills it in. The CDR3 loop spans 14 amino acids. V dropped 5 bases and J dropped 5; count of bases not matched to a gene: 5. Germline V CDR1 and CDR2: MSHET, SYDVDS.

With respect to this clone: The genes and germline here are from mouse. The read stops 1 residue short of the end of the CDR3; the missing end is completed from the germline J gene. The chain couples TRBV13-1 to TRBJ2-1, with TRBD2 identical over 8 bases. The CDR3 runs 14 residues. Trimming at V came to 3 bases and at J to 6 bases, leaving 5 bases not matched to a gene. Germline V lookup: CDR1 NSHNY, CDR2 SYGAGN. CDR3 bases read: TGTGCCAGCAGTGGGGGGGGGCGCGGTGCTGAGCAGTTC. Amino acid sequence: CASSGGGRGAEQF. The full CDR3 sequence reads CASSGGGRGAEQFF.

For this clone: Mouse names are used for the genes. The sequenced fragment ends 1 residue before the CDR3 boundary, so the rest is inferred from the germline J gene. At the DNA level, this CDR3 is encoded by other sequences in the same sample as well. This chain connects TRBV31 to TRBJ2-5; D is ambiguous. Germline assignment: CDR1 GKSSPN and CDR2 SITVG. V shed 0 bases and J shed 0 bases, with 4 bases lying between them. The CDR3 is 13 residues long. The DNA read from the CDR3 is TGTGCCTGGAGTCTGGGGAACCAAGACACCCAGTAC. It encodes CAWSLGNQDTQY. The full-length CDR3 reads as CAWSLGNQDTQYF.

To note about this clone: The germline and genes are mouse ones. The sequence runs out 1 residue before the end of the CDR3; the remainder is reconstructed from the germline J gene. This chain connects TRBV1 to TRBJ2-1, with TRBD1 matching over 10 bases. CDR3 length equals 16 residues. V lost 4 bases to trimming and J lost 0 bases; unmatched junction nucleotides: 3. CDR1 is NSQYPW and CDR2 is LRSPGD in the germline V gene (reference sequence). CDR3 sequence: CTCSGQGAYNYAEQFF. The CDR3 bases that were read are TGCACCTGCAGTGGACAGGGGGCTTATAACTATGCTGAGCAGTTC.

As concerns this clone: The genes and germline here are from mouse. The CDR3 sequence: CASSYGTLSQNTLYF. The sequenced part of the CDR3 DNA is TGTGCCAGCAGCTACGGGACTCTTAGTCAAAACACCTTGTAC. The rearrangement uses TRBV4 and TRBJ2-4; weak D call: TRBD2 (6 bases). The CDR3 is cut off 1 residue early in the read; its end comes from the germline J gene. The CDR3 has 15 amino acids. Per the germline V gene, CDR1 is LGHDT and CDR2 is YNNKQL (reference sequence). The ends were cut back, 3 bases at V and 0 bases at J, with 10 bases in the middle.

As concerns this clone: The genes are named according to mouse. The read is 1 residue too short to cover the CDR3 end, so that end is filled in from the germline J gene. The V gene is TRBV19, the J gene TRBJ1-4; D is unresolved. The V end lost 4 bases, the J end lost 5 bases, and 3 bases lay between the germline ends. The CDR3 loop spans 11 amino acids. Germline V gives CDR1 FNHDT, CDR2 SITEND (reference sequence). The DNA read from the CDR3 is TGTGCCAGCAGTCGAAACGAAAGATTATTT. Amino acid sequence: CASSRNERLF. The complete CDR3 sequence is CASSRNERLFF.

A remark on this clone: Germline and genes: mouse. Sequencing ends 1 residue short of the CDR3 end; the germline J gene provides the rest. V usage is TRBV3 and J usage is TRBJ1-5; tentatively, D is TRBD1 (6 bases). This CDR3 has 14 residues. The V end lost 6 bases, the J end lost 1 base, and 10 bases lay between the germline ends. Per germline, CDR1 SNHLY and CDR2 FYNGKV (reference sequence). The sequenced CDR3 bases are TGTGCCAGCAGTTGGGGACAAAACAACCAGGCTCCGCTT. It is translated as CASSWGQNNQAPL. The complete CDR3 sequence is CASSWGQNNQAPLF. The full variable domain, in which reference TRBV3 and TRBJ1-5 provide the parts outside the CDR3, is GPKVLQIPSHQIIDMGQMVTLNCDPVSNHLYFYWYKQILGQQMEFLVNFYNGKVMEKSKLFKDQFSVERPDGSYFTLKIQPTALEDSAVYFCASSWGQNNQAPLFGEGTRLSVL.

With regard to this clone: Mouse names are used for the genes. The CDR3 end lies 1 residue beyond the end of the read and is filled in from the germline J gene. The chain links TRBV5 to TRBJ2-3; 8 bases agree with TRBD2. Germline CDR1 and CDR2: LGHNA and YNLKQL (reference sequence). V dropped 0 bases and J dropped 4; count of bases not matched to a gene: 3. There are 15 residues in the CDR3. CDR3 DNA, as far as it was read: TGTGCCAGCAGCCAAGAACCTGGGGGGACAGAAACGCTGTAT. Its protein is CASSQEPGGTETLY. The full CDR3 protein reads CASSQEPGGTETLYF.

As to this clone: Gene names are the mouse ones. The read comes to an end 1 residue before the CDR3 does, leaving the germline J gene to fill in the end. The chain has TRBV14 and TRBJ1-1; perhaps TRBD1 as D (5 bases). Germline V lookup: CDR1 SGHDT, CDR2 FRDEAV. CDR3 size: 13 residues. V dropped 2 bases and J dropped 1 base, with 6 bases sitting between them. Partial CDR3 DNA: TGTGCCAGCAGTTTTCAGGGGAACACAGAAGTCTTC. Protein product: CASSFQGNTEVF. The entire CDR3 sequence reads CASSFQGNTEVFF. Looking up the rest from reference TRBV14 and TRBJ1-1 gives the full variable domain: EAGVTQSPRYAVLQEGQAVSFWCDPISGHDTLYWYQQPRDQGPQLLVYFRDEAVIDNSQLPSDRFSAVRPKGTNSTLKIQSAKQGDTATYLCASSFQGNTEVFFGKGTRLTVV.

Worth noting for this clone: Genes and germline are mouse. The CDR3 end lies 1 residue beyond the end of the read and is filled in from the germline J gene. The chain couples TRBV3 to TRBJ1-1, with TRBD1 matching over 8 bases. Germline loops: CDR1 SNHLY, CDR2 FYNGKV (reference sequence). The trim removed 5 bases at V and 7 bases at J, leaving 12 bases unmatched. CDR3 length equals 15 residues. The covered CDR3 bases are TGTGCCAGCAGCCCACATTCCTCGGACAGGGAAGAAGTCTTC. As protein: CASSPHSSDREEVF. The full CDR3 protein reads CASSPHSSDREEVFF.

About this clone itself: The germline and genes are mouse ones. The read terminates 1 residue ahead of where the CDR3 ends, so the germline J gene completes it. J is TRBJ1-4 and V is TRBV13-1; the D gene is possibly TRBD1 (6 bases). The CDR3 sequence is 13 residues long. Germline CDR1 reads NSHNY; CDR2 reads SYGAGN. Trimming pared 3 bases from V and 4 bases from J, leaving 7 bases between. The CDR3 sequence is CASSGDNNERLFF. Incomplete CDR3 DNA: TGTGCCAGCAGTGGGGACAACAACGAAAGATTATTT.

A remark on this clone: The genes are named according to mouse. Sequencing ends 1 residue short of the CDR3 end; the germline J gene provides the rest. The chain carries TRBV26 and TRBJ2-7; TRBD1 agrees at 9 bases. The CDR3 sequence is 13 residues long. Losses at the gene ends were 3 bases for V and 7 bases for J; bases not matched to a gene: 4. Germline V gives CDR1 KGHPV, CDR2 FQNQEV (reference sequence). The covered CDR3 bases are TGTGCCAGCAGTCTCACAGGGGGCGGAGAACAGTAC. This codes for CASSLTGGGEQY. The entire CDR3 protein is CASSLTGGGEQYF.

Comments on this clone: Each gene name is a mouse one. The read terminates 1 residue before the CDR3 end, so the remaining end is supplied by the germline J gene. The chain links TRBV16 to TRBJ2-4; 8 positions match TRBD2. The CDR3 has 15 residues. V dropped 5 bases and J dropped 0; count of bases not matched to a gene: 4. Germline assignment: CDR1 SGHSA and CDR2 FRNQAP. The DNA read from the CDR3 is TGTGCAAGCAGCATGGGACTGGCTAGTCAAAACACCTTGTAC. Encoded protein: CASSMGLASQNTLY. The whole CDR3 sequence reads CASSMGLASQNTLYF.

Points on this clone: These gene names are mouse names. The read gets to within 1 residue of the CDR3 end, and the germline J gene fills in the rest. This chain joins TRBV26 and TRBJ1-5; D uncertain. Trimming shortened V by 6 bases and J by 0 bases, and 6 bases separated the two germline ends. CDR1 and CDR2 from the germline V gene are KGHPV and FQNQEV (reference sequence). The CDR3 has 13 amino acids. CDR3 bases read: TGTGCCAGCAGAACATATAACAACCAGGCTCCGCTT. Protein sequence: CASRTYNNQAPL. The whole CDR3 protein reads CASRTYNNQAPLF.

As to this clone: These gene names are mouse names. The read halts 1 residue ahead of the CDR3 end, with the missing end drawn from the germline J gene. This sequence joins TRBV1 and TRBJ1-3, with D uncertain. Trimming shortened V by 0 bases and J by 2 bases, and 5 bases separated the two germline ends. This CDR3 is 14 amino acids long. Germline V gives CDR1 NSQYPW, CDR2 LRSPGD (reference sequence). CDR3 bases read: TGCACCTGCAGTGCAGAGGCTCCTGGAAATACGCTCTAT. Encoded protein: CTCSAEAPGNTLY. The CDR3 in full is CTCSAEAPGNTLYF. The full variable domain, in which reference TRBV1 and TRBJ1-3 provide the parts outside the CDR3, is VTLLEQNPRWRLVPRGQAVNLRCILKNSQYPWMSWYQQDLQKQLQWLFTLRSPGDKEVKSLPGADYLATRVTDTELRLQVANMSQGRTLYCTCSAEAPGNTLYFGEGSRLIVV.